The 13 T cell receptor beta chains below come from one sample, sequenced in a study of immune characterization of retroperitoneal liposarcoma. TCRdb re-derived calls from the PCR reads in MiXCR, one entry per CDR3 protein. This sample has over 10,000 distinct CDR3 sequences, with roughly 44% found just once. The sequenced sample consisted of tumor tissue. These receptors were taken from a female donor with retroperitoneal liposarcoma.

By share, this clonotype counts as medium-sized. The CDR3 region is CASSPRRGPGANVLTF. CDR3 DNA: TGTGCCAGCAGCCCAAGGCGGGGTCCTGGGGCCAACGTCCTGACTTTC. J is TRBJ2-6 and V is TRBV7-2; possibly TRBD2 for D (6 bases). V was cut by 5 bases and J by 2 bases, with 13 bases left in between. This CDR3 contains 16 residues. Per the germline V gene, CDR1 is SGHTA and CDR2 is FQGNSA.

V and J are TRBV6-1 and TRBJ1-3; D call uncertain. Trimming left V 6 bases short and J 0 bases short, with 9 bases between. CDR3 length equals 14 residues. From germline, CDR1 is MNHNS and CDR2 SASEGT. CDR3 region: CASSFHSSGNTIYF. CDR3 nucleotide sequence: TGTGCCAGCAGCTTTCATAGCTCTGGAAACACCATATATTTT.

V and J are TRBV6-1 and TRBJ2-5; 9 nucleotides agree with TRBD1. The J call may be in error: the DNA end matches TRBJ2-7 better. This CDR3 region has 15 residues. Germline loops: CDR1 MNHNS, CDR2 SASEGT. The CDR3 DNA reads TGTGCCAGCAGTGAAGATGGACAGGGGAGATACGAGCAGTACTTC. Encoded protein: CASSEDGQGRYEQYF.

J is TRBJ2-3 and V is TRBV6-5; 11 nucleotides agree with TRBD2. The CDR3 spans 16 residues. CDR1 is MNHEY, CDR2 SVGAGI, per germline. V lost 6 bases, J lost 6 bases, and 11 bases stayed unmatched. CDR3 DNA sequence: TGTGCCAGCAGACCCTTAGCGGGAGGGTACCGGGATACGCAGTATTTT. This sequence encodes CASRPLAGGYRDTQYF.

This clonotype was observed at least ten times. The J gene is TRBJ2-2, the V gene TRBV7-3, with TRBD2 matching over 8 bases. CDR1 is SGHTA, CDR2 FQGTGA, per germline. After removal of 1 base from V and 5 bases from J, the junction contained 6 bases not matched to a gene. The CDR3 is 16 amino acids. The CDR3 is CASSLNGGLETGELFF. CDR3 nucleotides: TGTGCCAGCAGCTTAAATGGGGGACTAGAGACCGGGGAGCTGTTTTTT.

The chain employs TRBV6-1 and TRBJ2-1, with D tentatively TRBD2 (8 bases). The CDR3 loop spans 16 amino acids. Germline-derived CDR1 and CDR2 are MNHNS and SASEGT. The germline V and J ends were trimmed by 5 bases and 3 bases, with 17 bases remaining between them. CDR3 protein: CASSPRGLAGYNEQFF. CDR3 in DNA: TGTGCCAGCAGTCCGAGGGGGCTAGCGGGCTACAATGAGCAGTTCTTC.

The V gene is TRBV6-1, the J gene TRBJ2-5; D ambiguous. Germline V lookup: CDR1 MNHNS, CDR2 SASEGT. The CDR3 loop spans 14 amino acids. Deletions cut 4 bases from V and 5 bases from J, with 14 bases between. The CDR3 DNA reads TGTGCCAGCAGTGCTGGCCTATTTCGGGAGACCCAGTACTTC. Translated, it gives CASSAGLFRETQYF.

The J gene is TRBJ2-3, the V gene TRBV25-1; D might be TRBD1 or TRBD2, each matching 5 bases. Looked up from germline, CDR1 is MGHDK and CDR2 is SYGVNS. The CDR3 has 15 residues. V was trimmed by 6 bases and J by 4 bases, leaving 17 bases between them. The CDR3 bases are TGTGCCAGCAGCGAGAGTCCGAGGGGCGCAGATACGCAGTATTTT. Its translation: CASSESPRGADTQYF.

This clonotype was observed a few times. This chain joins TRBV6-1 and TRBJ2-3, with D perhaps matching TRBD2 (6 bases). The CDR3 contains 13 residues. Germline V gene sequence: CDR1 MNHNS, CDR2 SASEGT. The germline V and J ends were trimmed by 6 bases and 2 bases, with 9 bases remaining between them. The CDR3 nucleotides read TGTGCCAGCAGCCGGGGGACCACAGATACGCAGTATTTT. Its protein is CASSRGTTDTQYF.

The J gene is TRBJ2-7, the V gene TRBV6-5; D is unresolved. Germline-derived CDR1 and CDR2 are MNHEY and SVGAGI. The CDR3 length is 16 residues. V lost 6 bases, J lost 0 bases, and 18 bases lay in between. The CDR3: CASSPLDRSSSYEQYF. DNA of the CDR3: TGTGCCAGCAGCCCCCTCGATCGGTCAAGCTCCTACGAGCAGTACTTC.

This clonotype was counted ten times or more. V and J are TRBV6-6 and TRBJ2-1; D may be TRBD2 (6 bases). Germline lookup yields CDR1 MNHNY and CDR2 SVGAGI (reference sequence). Trimming pared 2 bases from V and 10 bases from J, leaving 18 bases between. The CDR3 has 15 amino acids. In nucleotides, the CDR3 is TGTGCCAGCAGTTACGGGCGGGGATGGTCCTACGAGCAGTTCTTC. As protein: CASSYGRGWSYEQFF.

The gene calls are TRBV27 and TRBJ1-2; maybe TRBD1 (5 bases). V was cut by 5 bases and J by 3 bases, with 10 bases left in between. CDR3 length equals 13 residues. Germline assignment: CDR1 MNHEY and CDR2 SMNVEV (reference sequence). CDR3 coding DNA: TGTGCCAGCAGTCCAGGGCTCGACTATGGCTACACCTTC. Residues: CASSPGLDYGYTF.

This clonotype was counted a single time. The V gene is TRBV7-3, the J gene TRBJ2-1, with 9 positions matching TRBD1. This CDR3 spans 15 amino acids. V shed 9 bases and J 7 bases; nucleotides not matched to a gene: 13. Germline V gene sequence: CDR1 SGHTA, CDR2 FQGTGA. DNA of the CDR3: TGTGCCAGTTCTGCCGGGACAGGGTTGATGAATGAGCAGTTCTTC. This sequence encodes CASSAGTGLMNEQFF. Looking up the rest from reference TRBV7-3 and TRBJ2-1 gives the full variable domain: GAGVSQTPSNKVTEKGKYVELRCDPISGHTALYWYRQSLGQGPEFLIYFQGTGAADDSGLPNDRFFAVRPEGSVSTLKIQRTERGDSAVYLCASSAGTGLMNEQFFGPGTRLTVL.